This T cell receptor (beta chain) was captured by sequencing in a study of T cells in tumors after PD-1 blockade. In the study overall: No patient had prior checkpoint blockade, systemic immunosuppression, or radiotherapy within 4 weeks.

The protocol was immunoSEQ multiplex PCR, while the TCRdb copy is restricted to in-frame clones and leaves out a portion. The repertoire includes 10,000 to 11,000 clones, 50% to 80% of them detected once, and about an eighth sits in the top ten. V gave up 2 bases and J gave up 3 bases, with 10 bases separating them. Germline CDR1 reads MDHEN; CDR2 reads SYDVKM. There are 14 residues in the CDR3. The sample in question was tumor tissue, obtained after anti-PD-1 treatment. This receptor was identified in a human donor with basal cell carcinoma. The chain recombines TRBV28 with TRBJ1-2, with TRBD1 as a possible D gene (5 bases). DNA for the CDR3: TGTGCCAGCAGTTTAAGGGGCAGGGACTATGGCTACACCTTC. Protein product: CASSLRGRDYGYTF.